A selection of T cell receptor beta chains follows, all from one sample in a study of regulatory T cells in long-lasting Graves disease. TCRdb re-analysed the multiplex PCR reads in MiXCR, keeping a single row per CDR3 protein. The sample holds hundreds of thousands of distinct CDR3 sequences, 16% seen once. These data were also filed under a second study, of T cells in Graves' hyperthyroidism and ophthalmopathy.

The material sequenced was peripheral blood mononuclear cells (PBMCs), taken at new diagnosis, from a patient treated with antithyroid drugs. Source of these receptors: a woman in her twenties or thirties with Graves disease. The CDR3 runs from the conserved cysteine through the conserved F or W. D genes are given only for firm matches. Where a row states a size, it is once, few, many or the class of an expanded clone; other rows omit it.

DNA: TGTGCCAGCAGTAGCAGGGGCGGATCCTCCTACAATGAGCAGTTCTTC
CDR3: CASSSRGGSSYNEQFF
size: many
D: -
J: TRBJ2-1
V: TRBV7-2

DNA: TGCGCCAGCAGCTTGGGGACTAGCGGGAGTCTCCTCTACGAGCAGTACTTC
CDR3: CASSLGTSGSLLYEQYF
size: few
D: TRBD2
J: TRBJ2-7
V: TRBV5-1

DNA: TGTGCCAGCTCTCCGTCACTTGGAGAAAATGAAAAACTGTTTTTT
CDR3: CASSPSLGENEKLFF
size: -
D: -
J: TRBJ1-4
V: TRBV18

DNA: TGTGCCAGCTCACCAGGGCAGGCGGAGCAGTACTTC
CDR3: CASSPGQAEQYF
size: -
D: -
J: TRBJ2-7
V: TRBV18

DNA: TGTGCCAGCACCCATGCCTCAGGGATCGGGGAGCTGTTTTTT
CDR3: CASTHASGIGELFF
size: -
D: -
J: TRBJ2-2
V: TRBV27

DNA: TGTGCCAGCAGTTCCTGGAGCGGAAACACCATATATTTT
CDR3: CASSSWSGNTIYF
size: -
D: -
J: TRBJ1-3
V: TRBV28

DNA: TGTGCCAGCAGTTTAAGGGGCTTCGGTAACACCATATATTTT
CDR3: CASSLRGFGNTIYF
size: many
D: -
J: TRBJ1-3
V: TRBV28

DNA: TGTGCCAGCAGTTCCTCCATGGACAATAAAAACATTCAGTACTTC
CDR3: CASSSSMDNKNIQYF
size: many
D: -
J: TRBJ2-4
V: TRBV28

DNA: TGCGCCAGCAGCCAAGAGGGACAGGGGAAGAATGAGCAGTTCTTC
CDR3: CASSQEGQGKNEQFF
size: -
D: TRBD1
J: TRBJ2-1
V: TRBV4-1

DNA: TGTGCCAGCAGTTTCATCCTTGGGGCAGGGGCTAACAATGAGCAGTTCTTC
CDR3: CASSFILGAGANNEQFF
size: -
D: -
J: TRBJ2-1
V: TRBV28

DNA: TGCGCCAGCAGCTTGGGGGCCACTGTAATAACCTACGAGCAGTACTTC
CDR3: CASSLGATVITYEQYF
size: few
D: -
J: TRBJ2-7
V: TRBV5-1

DNA: TGTGCCAGCAGTTACGAGGGTAGCTCCTATAATTCACCCCTCCACTTT
CDR3: CASSYEGSSYNSPLHF
size: -
D: -
J: TRBJ1-6
V: TRBV6-9

DNA: TGTGCCAGCTCACCAAACAGGGGAGACTATGGCTACACCTTC
CDR3: CASSPNRGDYGYTF
size: -
D: TRBD1
J: TRBJ1-2
V: TRBV18

DNA: TGTGCCACCGGGTCGGGGGCAAGGTCACCCCTCCACTTT
CDR3: CATGSGARSPLHF
size: many
D: -
J: TRBJ1-6
V: TRBV15

DNA: TGCAGTGCTAGAGATCGTATATCGGCACTCAGCTCCTACAATGAGCAGTTCTTC
CDR3: CSARDRISALSSYNEQFF
size: -
D: -
J: TRBJ2-1
V: TRBV20-1

DNA: TGTGCCAGCAGCCAAGGGGGGGGGGGAGCGGGAGAGACCCAGTACTTC
CDR3: CASSQGGGGAGETQYF
size: -
D: -
J: TRBJ2-5
V: TRBV6-1

DNA: TGTGCCAGCAAGCACTCTGGGGCCAACGTCCTGACTTTC
CDR3: CASKHSGANVLTF
size: few
D: -
J: TRBJ2-6
V: TRBV6-1

DNA: TGTGCCAGCAGCCACGGGGCAGGGGGGGACTACGAGCAGTACTTC
CDR3: CASSHGAGGDYEQYF
size: -
D: -
J: TRBJ2-7
V: TRBV3-1

DNA: TGCAGTGCTAGCCCCCCCCCCGCCTACAATGAGCAGTTCTTC
CDR3: CSASPPPAYNEQFF
size: few
D: -
J: TRBJ2-1
V: TRBV20-1

DNA: TGTGCCTGGGCTGCGACAGGGATCAAATCACCCCTCCACTTT
CDR3: CAWAATGIKSPLHF
size: -
D: TRBD1
J: TRBJ1-6
V: TRBV30

DNA: TGTGCCAGCAGCCACGGGGGACTGGGGAAAGAAAAACTGTTTTTT
CDR3: CASSHGGLGKEKLFF
size: -
D: -
J: TRBJ1-4
V: TRBV3-1

DNA: TGTGCCAGCTCACCCCTGGAGGTCGGCGAGACCCAGTACTTC
CDR3: CASSPLEVGETQYF
size: -
D: -
J: TRBJ2-5
V: TRBV18

DNA: TGTGCCAGCAGGGCAACAGGAACGAACACCGGGGAGCTGTTTTTT
CDR3: CASRATGTNTGELFF
size: many
D: -
J: TRBJ2-2
V: TRBV2

DNA: TGTGCCAGTAGTACGAGGTACAATGAGCAGTTCTTC
CDR3: CASSTRYNEQFF
size: few
D: -
J: TRBJ2-1
V: TRBV19

DNA: TGTGCCAGCAGACCAACTACATCCGAGCAGTACTTC
CDR3: CASRPTTSEQYF
size: -
D: -
J: TRBJ2-7
V: TRBV6-1

DNA: TGTGCCAGTAGTCGACGTAATGAAAAACTGTTTTTT
CDR3: CASSRRNEKLFF
size: -
D: -
J: TRBJ1-4
V: TRBV19

DNA: TGTGCCACCAAAAACGCAGGGGGCGTTCAGCCCCAGCATTTT
CDR3: CATKNAGGVQPQHF
size: -
D: TRBD1
J: TRBJ1-5
V: TRBV6-1

DNA: TGTGCCAGCAGTTTAGCAGGGGGTAGTTCCTACAATGAGCAGTTCTTC
CDR3: CASSLAGGSSYNEQFF
size: many
D: TRBD1
J: TRBJ2-1
V: TRBV5-1

DNA: TGTGCCAGCAGCTTTTATATGGCCAATTACAATGAGCAGTTCTTC
CDR3: CASSFYMANYNEQFF
size: many
D: -
J: TRBJ2-1
V: TRBV7-2

DNA: TGTGCCAGCAGCCGACCCCTTCTAGCGGGAGGCGGGTCCGGCGGGGAGCTGTTTTTT
CDR3: CASSRPLLAGGGSGGELFF
size: many
D: TRBD2
J: TRBJ2-2
V: TRBV28

DNA: TGTGCCATCAGGGGGGTGAGGAGGGACCTCAATGAGCAGTTCTTC
CDR3: CAIRGVRRDLNEQFF
size: few
D: -
J: TRBJ2-1
V: TRBV10-3

DNA: TGCGCCAGCAGCTCGGGACTAGCGAGCTCTGGGGCCAACGTCCTGACTTTC
CDR3: CASSSGLASSGANVLTF
size: -
D: TRBD2
J: TRBJ2-6
V: TRBV5-1

DNA: TGTGCCAGCATTCCCCTCCTACCGGCCGGGGAGCTGTTTTTT
CDR3: CASIPLLPAGELFF
size: many
D: -
J: TRBJ2-2
V: TRBV28

DNA: TGTGCCAGCAGCTTCCAACCATATAGCGGCTCTAGCACAGATACGCAGTATTTT
CDR3: CASSFQPYSGSSTDTQYF
size: many
D: -
J: TRBJ2-3
V: TRBV11-1

DNA: TGTGCCAGCACTTACTTAGGTGAACGCCACTCTGGAAACACCATATATTTT
CDR3: CASTYLGERHSGNTIYF
size: -
D: -
J: TRBJ1-3
V: TRBV6-2/TRBV6-3

DNA: TGTGCCAGCAGCGACTGGAGGAATGAGCAGTTCTTC
CDR3: CASSDWRNEQFF
size: many
D: -
J: TRBJ2-1
V: TRBV7-2

DNA: TGTGCCAGCAGCGGGGGACAGGGTTTTGGCGAGCAGTACTTC
CDR3: CASSGGQGFGEQYF
size: many
D: TRBD1
J: TRBJ2-7
V: TRBV7-9

DNA: TGTGCCAGCAGTTACTCGCGACAGGGTACTTCTGAAGCTTTCTTT
CDR3: CASSYSRQGTSEAFF
size: many
D: TRBD1
J: TRBJ1-1
V: TRBV6-2/TRBV6-3

DNA: TGCAGTGCTAGGGACGGATCGATCTCCCTCTATGGCTACACCTTC
CDR3: CSARDGSISLYGYTF
size: many
D: -
J: TRBJ1-2
V: TRBV20-1

DNA: TGCAGTGTGGACAGGGGACTGGAAGAGACCCAGTACTTC
CDR3: CSVDRGLEETQYF
size: -
D: TRBD1
J: TRBJ2-5
V: TRBV29-1

DNA: TGTGCCAGCGGGGGGGGCAGGGGTCGCACAGATACGCAGTATTTT
CDR3: CASGGGRGRTDTQYF
size: -
D: -
J: TRBJ2-3
V: TRBV12-3/TRBV12-4

DNA: TGTGCCAGCAGCCTAGCGGGAGGGCCGGAGACCCAGTACTTC
CDR3: CASSLAGGPETQYF
size: many
D: TRBD2
J: TRBJ2-5
V: TRBV7-2

DNA: TGTGCCAGTAGTATGACTTCTAGCACAGATACGCAGTATTTT
CDR3: CASSMTSSTDTQYF
size: -
D: -
J: TRBJ2-3
V: TRBV19

DNA: TGTGCCTGGTCATACGGGGTCTACAATGAGCAGTTCTTC
CDR3: CAWSYGVYNEQFF
size: -
D: -
J: TRBJ2-1
V: TRBV30

DNA: TGCGCCAGCAGCTTGGACAGGCGGAACACTGAAGCTTTCTTT
CDR3: CASSLDRRNTEAFF
size: many
D: -
J: TRBJ1-1
V: TRBV5-1

DNA: TGTGCCAGCAGCGACGGGGGCAGAAGAGGCTACACCTTC
CDR3: CASSDGGRRGYTF
size: many
D: -
J: TRBJ1-2
V: TRBV3-1

DNA: TGCGCCAGCAGCCAAGCCTCCCGGACAGGGGATGATGGCTACACCTTC
CDR3: CASSQASRTGDDGYTF
size: few
D: TRBD1
J: TRBJ1-2
V: TRBV4-1

DNA: TGTGCCAGCAGCGTAGTAGGGACAGGGTCTTACGAGCAGTACTTC
CDR3: CASSVVGTGSYEQYF
size: many
D: TRBD1
J: TRBJ2-7
V: TRBV9

DNA: TGCAGTGCTACCCCTTCACCCCTCCACTTT
CDR3: CSATPSPLHF
size: many
D: -
J: TRBJ1-6
V: TRBV20-1

DNA: TGTGCCAGTAGGACCGGGGGTTTCTATGAGCAGTTCTTC
CDR3: CASRTGGFYEQFF
size: few
D: -
J: TRBJ2-1
V: TRBV19

DNA: TGCGCCAGCAGCTCGGCTGACGTGCGGAATCATGAAGCTTTCTTT
CDR3: CASSSADVRNHEAFF
size: -
D: -
J: TRBJ1-1
V: TRBV5-1

DNA: TGTGCCAGCAGGGCCCCGGGACAAAACACCGGGGAGCTGTTTTTT
CDR3: CASRAPGQNTGELFF
size: -
D: -
J: TRBJ2-2
V: TRBV6-1

DNA: TGCGCCAGCAGCTGGGGAGGGGCGCGGGAGACCCAGTACTTC
CDR3: CASSWGGARETQYF
size: few
D: TRBD2
J: TRBJ2-5
V: TRBV5-1